The T cell receptor (beta chain) described here comes from a study of neurological immune-mediated disorders. Whole-study results and caveats: The absence of any CDR3 amino acid sequence shared by expanded clones across subjects suggests that repertoires were private in all groups.

This clonotype was picked up many times. What it binds is not known. Losses at the gene ends were 6 bases for V and 2 bases for J; bases not matched to a gene: 9. Looked up from germline, CDR1 is DFQATT and CDR2 is SNEGSKA (reference sequence). The CDR3 consists of 15 residues. cDNA synthesis was performed by 5'RACE with 10-nucleotide random UMIs. Every sequencing run returned over 200 million TCR-beta sequences, which were derived from 15-18 subjects. TCRdb ran MiXCR on the 5' RACE reads and lists one entry per CDR3 protein. The data show about 99,000 distinct CDR3 sequences, with about 10% seen just once and around 3.3% held by the top ten. As for time point: longitudinal time-point 3. For the unsorted libraries, 2 million PBMCs stored at -80 C served as input.

The chain recombines TRBV20-1 with TRBJ2-1; the match to TRBD2 covers 8 bases. This receptor was obtained from a female donor with HTLV-1-associated myelopathy (HAM/TSP). Material: PBMCs. This chain's CDR3 is CSATVGGGPYNEQFF. In nucleotides, the CDR3 is TGCAGTGCGACAGTAGGCGGGGGGCCCTACAATGAGCAGTTCTTC.